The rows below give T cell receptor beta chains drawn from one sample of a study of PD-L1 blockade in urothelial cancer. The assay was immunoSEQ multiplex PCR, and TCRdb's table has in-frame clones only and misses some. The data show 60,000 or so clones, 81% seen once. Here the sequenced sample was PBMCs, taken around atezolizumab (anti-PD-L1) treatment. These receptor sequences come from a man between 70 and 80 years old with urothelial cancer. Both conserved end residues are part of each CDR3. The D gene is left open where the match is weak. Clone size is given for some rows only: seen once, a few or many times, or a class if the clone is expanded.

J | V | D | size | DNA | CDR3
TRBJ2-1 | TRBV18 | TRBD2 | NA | TGTGCCAGCTCGCTAGCGGGAAGGCGAGGTGAGCAGTTCTTC | CASSLAGRRGEQFF
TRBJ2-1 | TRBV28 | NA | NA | TGTGCCAGCATCCCTGGGGGGCTAGCGGCCTCCGGTGAGCAGTTCTTC | CASIPGGLAASGEQFF
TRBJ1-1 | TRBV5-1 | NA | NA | TGCGCCAGCAGCCCCCAGGGGTACATTGAAGCTTTCTTT | CASSPQGYIEAFF
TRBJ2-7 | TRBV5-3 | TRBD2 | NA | TGTGCCAGAAGCAAGACTAGCGGGAGGGCCACATCCTACGAGCAGTACTTC | CARSKTSGRATSYEQYF
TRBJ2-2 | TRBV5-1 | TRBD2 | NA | TGCGCCAGCATCAATAGCGGGTCGGGGAACACCGGGGAGCTGTTTTTT | CASINSGSGNTGELFF
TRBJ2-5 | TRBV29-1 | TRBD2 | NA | TGCAGCGTTGCCGCTAGCGGGAGAGAGACCCAGTACTTC | CSVAASGRETQYF
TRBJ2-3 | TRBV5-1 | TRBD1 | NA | TGCGCCAGCAGCCCAAAAACCCAAACAGGGGGCCCTAGCACAGATACGCAGTATTTT | CASSPKTQTGGPSTDTQYF
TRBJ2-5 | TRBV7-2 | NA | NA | TGTGCCAGCAGCTTAGCCACGGAGGCGGCGACCCAGTACTTC | CASSLATEAATQYF
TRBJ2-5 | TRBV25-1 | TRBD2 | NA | TGTGCCAGCAGTGAATCAGCGACTAGCGGGGGGGAGACCCAGTACTTC | CASSESATSGGETQYF
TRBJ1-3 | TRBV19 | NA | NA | TGTGCCAGTAGTGAGACAGCCGGAAACACCATATATTTT | CASSETAGNTIYF
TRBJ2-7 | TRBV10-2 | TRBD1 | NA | TGCGCCAGCAGCCCCGGGACAGTCGTAGAGGACGAGCAGTACTTC | CASSPGTVVEDEQYF
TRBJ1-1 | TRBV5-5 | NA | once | TGTGCCAGCAGCCCCCGGATAGGACACCTGAACACTGAAGCTTTCTTT | CASSPRIGHLNTEAFF
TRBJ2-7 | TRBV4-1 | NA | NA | TGCGCCAGCAGCCAGGCGGGGATGGGCTACGAGCAGTACTTC | CASSQAGMGYEQYF
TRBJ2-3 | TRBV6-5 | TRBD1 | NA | TGTGCCAGCAGGACCGGGACAGGCATCGATACGCAGTATTTT | CASRTGTGIDTQYF
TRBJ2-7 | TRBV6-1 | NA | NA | TGTGCCAGTCAAGGTGGCCGGGTAAGAGGCGAGCAGTACTTC | CASQGGRVRGEQYF
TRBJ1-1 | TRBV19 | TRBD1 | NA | TGTGCCAGTAGTATGCTCGGGACAGCTTACATGAACACTGAAGCTTTCTTT | CASSMLGTAYMNTEAFF
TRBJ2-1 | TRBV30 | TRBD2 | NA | TGTGCCTGGAGTCAGGGTAGCGGGAGGGGGAATGAGCAGTTCTTC | CAWSQGSGRGNEQFF
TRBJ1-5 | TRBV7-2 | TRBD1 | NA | TGTGCCAGCAGCGCCATCCACGGGACAGATCAGCCCCAGCATTTT | CASSAIHGTDQPQHF
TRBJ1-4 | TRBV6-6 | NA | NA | TGTGCCAGCAGTTACTCGAGGGACACAACTAATGAAAAACTGTTTTTT | CASSYSRDTTNEKLFF
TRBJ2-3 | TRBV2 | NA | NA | TGTGCCAGCAGCCTCGGGGGAGATACGCAGTATTTT | CASSLGGDTQYF
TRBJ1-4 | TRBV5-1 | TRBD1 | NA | TGCGCCAGCAGCTTATCCGGGACAGGGAGTAATGAAAAACTGTTTTTT | CASSLSGTGSNEKLFF
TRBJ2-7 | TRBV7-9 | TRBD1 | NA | TGTGCCAGCAGCACCCGGGACAGCTACGAGCAGTACTTC | CASSTRDSYEQYF
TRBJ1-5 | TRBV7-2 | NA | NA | TGTGCCAGCAGCTTGGACGGGGATAGCAATCAGCCCCAGCATTTT | CASSLDGDSNQPQHF
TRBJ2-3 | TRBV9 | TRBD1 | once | TGTGCCAGCAGTTCGGGACAGATCACAGATACGCAGTATTTT | CASSSGQITDTQYF
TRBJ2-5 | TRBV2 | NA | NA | TGTGCCAGCAGTGAGTCGACGGCAGGGGAGACCCAGTACTTC | CASSESTAGETQYF
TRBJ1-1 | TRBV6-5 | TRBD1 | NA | TGTGCCAGCAGCAAGGGACAGGGGGCGAGTAAAGCTTTCTTT | CASSKGQGASKAFF
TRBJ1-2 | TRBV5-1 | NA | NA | TGCGCCAGCAGCTTGGTTATCGGTGAACAGTATGGCTACACCTTC | CASSLVIGEQYGYTF
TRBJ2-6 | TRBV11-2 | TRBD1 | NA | TGTGCCAGCAGCTTAAGGACAGGGCAAGAATCTGGGGCCAACGTCCTGACTTTC | CASSLRTGQESGANVLTF